This T cell receptor beta chain was sequenced in a study of T cells in Graves' hyperthyroidism and ophthalmopathy. There were TCR beta CDR3 regions amplified from RNA transcripts. The TCR CDR3 first-round RT-PCR relied on the HTBI primer set. TCRdb re-derived calls from the multiplex PCR reads in MiXCR, one entry per CDR3 protein. The data hold approximately 200,000 distinct CDR3 sequences, with 15% to 20% observed a single time. Germline CDR1 is MNHNS and CDR2 is SASEGT. V shed 1 base, J shed 6 bases, and the junction held 9 bases outside the gene matches. The CDR3 totals 16 residues. Researchers defined stable Graves' hyperthyroidism as no ophthalmopathy progression within 18 months. The patients, who ranged from 18 to 65 in age, presented with newly diagnosed hyperthyroidism lasting under 2 months. Diagnosing involved the use of clinical symptoms, serum thyroxine and TRAb, thyroid ultrasound and orbital computed tomography. The PBMCs were taken from approximately 9 ml of fresh peripheral blood.

With regard to this clonotype: Being one base from a much bigger clone, this may be a read error.

The chain employs TRBV6-1 and TRBJ2-1; 7 positions match TRBD2. The receptor was isolated from a man aged 40-50 years with Graves' hyperthyroidism. Sequences were obtained from blood. The DNA of the CDR3 is TGTGCCAGCAGTGAAGGCGGGGGTGGGGAGGGCAATGAGCAGTTCTTC. Translated, it gives CASSEGGGGEGNEQFF.